A single sample gave rise to the 25 T cell receptor beta chains below, sequenced in a study of blood T cell repertoires in COVID-19. The protocol was immunoSEQ multiplex PCR, while the TCRdb copy is restricted to in-frame clones and leaves out a portion. Among around 260,000 clones listed, 80% to 90% were seen once. The sequencing input was peripheral blood. Source of these receptors: a woman in her forties or fifties who had recovered from COVID-19.

Written as DNA, the CDR3 is TGCAGCGTTGAAGCGAATGAGCAGTTCTTC. Its protein product is CSVEANEQFF. The gene calls are TRBV29-1 and TRBJ2-1; D is unclear. V lost 1 base and J lost 7, with 2 bases in between. CDR1 and CDR2 from the germline V gene are SQVTM and ANQGSEA. This CDR3 has 10 residues.

This clone was observed once. A junction boundary mismatches the germline segment, possibly from a read error. The J gene is TRBJ2-1, the V gene TRBV11-2; 10 bases line up with TRBD2. The CDR3 extends over 15 amino acids. Germline CDR1 reads SGHAT; CDR2 reads FQNNGV. In nucleotides, the CDR3 is TGTGCCAGCAGGTTAGCGGGAGGTGCTTACAATGAGCAGTTCTTC. It encodes CASRLAGGAYNEQFF.

This clone came up a few times. The chain links TRBV7-3 to TRBJ2-2; 7 positions agree with TRBD2. This CDR3 is built from 15 residues. V shed 5 bases, J shed 6 bases, and the junction held 9 bases outside the gene matches. Germline CDR1 reads SGHTA; CDR2 reads FQGTGA. CDR3 protein: CASSPRDYPSGELFF. Here the CDR3 DNA reads TGTGCCAGCAGCCCCCGGGACTATCCGTCCGGGGAGCTGTTTTTT.

V gene TRBV2 combines with J gene TRBJ1-1, with D unresolved. In germline, CDR1 is SNHLY, CDR2 FYNNEI. V lost 3 bases and J lost 0, with 8 bases in between. The CDR3 is made up of 14 amino acids. CDR3 coding DNA: TGTGCCAGCAGTGAGCAAGAGCTGAACACTGAAGCTTTCTTT. Protein sequence: CASSEQELNTEAFF.

This clone was observed a single time. J is TRBJ2-7 and V is TRBV5-1; 8 nucleotides line up with TRBD1. This CDR3 contains 14 residues. The trim removed 0 bases at V and 3 bases at J, leaving 2 bases unmatched. Germline CDR1 reads SGHRS; CDR2 reads YFSETQ. DNA for the CDR3: TGCGCCAGCAGCTTGGGACAGGGGAACTACGAGCAGTACTTC. It specifies CASSLGQGNYEQYF.

The chain uses TRBV10-3 and TRBJ2-3; a weak D match, TRBD2 (7 bases). Trimming removed 0 bases from V and 2 bases from J, with 12 bases in between. CDR3 length: 16 residues. Germline V gene sequence: CDR1 ENHRY, CDR2 SYGVKD. The CDR3 is CAISESTGGATDTQYF. CDR3 in DNA: TGTGCCATCAGTGAGTCGACTGGGGGGGCCACAGATACGCAGTATTTT.

This chain joins TRBV19 and TRBJ1-5, with no clear D. The CDR3 contains 15 residues. Trimming pared 5 bases from V and 0 bases from J, leaving 11 bases between. The germline CDR1 and CDR2 sequences are LNHDA and SQIVND (reference sequence). In DNA, the CDR3 is TGTGCCAGTAGTTGGTCGAGTTATAGCAATCAGCCCCAGCATTTT. Translation gives CASSWSSYSNQPQHF. Filled out from reference TRBV19 and TRBJ1-5, the complete variable domain reads DGGITQSPKYLFRKEGQNVTLSCEQNLNHDAMYWYRQDPGQGLRLIYYSQIVNDFQKGDIAEGYSVSREKKESFPLTVTSAQKNPTAFYLCASSWSSYSNQPQHFGDGTRLSIL.

The chain links TRBV4-1 to TRBJ1-6, with D maybe TRBD1 (5 bases). Trimming stripped 3 bases from V and 4 bases from J, with 13 bases between. Germline V gene lookup returns CDR1 MGHRA and CDR2 YSYEKL. CDR3 length: 16 amino acids. CDR3 bases: TGCGCCAGCAGCCAGGGGGGACGGTTGTATAATTCACCCCTCCACTTT. It codes for CASSQGGRLYNSPLHF.

This chain uses TRBV27 with TRBJ1-3, with D tentatively TRBD1 (6 bases). This CDR3 is built from 13 residues. V was cut by 5 bases and J by 2 bases, with 7 bases left in between. CDR1 is MNHEY, CDR2 SMNVEV, per germline (reference sequence). CDR3 DNA: TGTGCCAGCAGTCGGACAGCTGGAAACACCATATATTTT. It encodes CASSRTAGNTIYF.

The CDR3 is CASSTARDKDTGELFF. The CDR3 nucleotides read TGTGCCAGCAGCACGGCCCGGGACAAAGACACCGGGGAGCTGTTTTTT. J is TRBJ2-2 and V is TRBV21-1; the listed D gene, TRBD1, was not tested against the DNA. TRBV21-1 is an annotated pseudogene. The CDR3 contains 16 residues.

The chain joins TRBV18 to TRBJ1-4; D is ambiguous. The CDR3 length is 15 residues. Germline V gene lookup returns CDR1 KGHSH and CDR2 LQKENI. Trimming took off 3 bases at V and 7 bases at J, with 15 bases between the two ends. The CDR3 nucleotides read TGTGCCAGCTCACCGGAATATGCCGAGGGTGAAAAACTGTTTTTT. The encoded protein is CASSPEYAEGEKLFF.

The rearrangement uses TRBV5-4 and TRBJ2-2; TRBD2 matches 12 bases. V dropped 0 bases and J dropped 4; count of bases not matched to a gene: 1. Germline V gene data show CDR1 as SGHNT and CDR2 as YYREEE (reference sequence). This CDR3 comprises 16 residues. CDR3 residues: CASSLELAGGTGELFF. CDR3 nucleotides: TGTGCCAGCAGCTTGGAACTAGCGGGGGGCACCGGGGAGCTGTTTTTT.

The gene calls are TRBV19 and TRBJ2-2; perhaps TRBD1 as D (6 bases). V lost 0 bases and J lost 0, with 17 bases in between. CDR1 and CDR2 (germline): LNHDA, SQIVND (reference sequence). The CDR3 consists of 19 residues. CDR3 sequence (DNA): TGTGCCAGTAGTATAGATCGAAGGGAGACAGGCGCGAACACCGGGGAGCTGTTTTTT. It is translated as CASSIDRRETGANTGELFF. Full variable domain (rest looked up from reference TRBV19 and TRBJ2-2): DGGITQSPKYLFRKEGQNVTLSCEQNLNHDAMYWYRQDPGQGLRLIYYSQIVNDFQKGDIAEGYSVSREKKESFPLTVTSAQKNPTAFYLCASSIDRRETGANTGELFFGEGSRLTVL.

The J gene is TRBJ2-7, the V gene TRBV7-9; tentative D call: TRBD2 (6 bases). The CDR3 covers 18 residues. Deletions cut 5 bases from V and 2 bases from J, with 25 bases between. Germline-derived CDR1 and CDR2 are SEHNR and FQNEAQ (reference sequence). DNA of the CDR3: TGTGCCAGCAGCACAGCTCAGCCTAGCGTCGGCCAGCCCTACGAGCAGTACTTC. As protein: CASSTAQPSVGQPYEQYF.

This chain joins TRBV19 and TRBJ2-3, with D hard to call. The germline V gene encodes CDR1 LNHDA and CDR2 SQIVND (reference sequence). V shed 7 bases and J shed 1 base, with 9 bases lying between them. The CDR3 spans 13 residues. DNA for the CDR3: TGTGCCAGTAACTTACGGGGCACAGATACGCAGTATTTT. Translation: CASNLRGTDTQYF.

This rearrangement joins TRBV6-1 to TRBJ1-1; possible D gene TRBD1, 5 bases. Germline V gene sequence: CDR1 MNHNS, CDR2 SASEGT. This CDR3 is built from 14 residues. The germline V and J ends were trimmed by 3 bases and 4 bases, with 12 bases remaining between them. This CDR3 is CASSDHFRGTEAFF. The DNA of the CDR3 is TGTGCCAGCAGTGACCACTTTAGGGGCACTGAAGCTTTCTTT.

The rearrangement joins TRBV23-1 to TRBJ2-3; 7 bases match TRBD2. TRBV23-1 is identified as an open reading frame with a role that is uncertain. CDR3 length: 16 amino acids. The ends lost 8 bases at V and 3 bases at J; junction bases unmatched: 14. CDR3 sequence (DNA): TGCGCCAGCGGACGGGAGGCTGGTTGGAAAACAGATACGCAGTATTTT. Translating it yields CASGREAGWKTDTQYF.

The chain joins TRBV24-1 to TRBJ2-2, with 8 bases identical to TRBD2. The ends lost 12 bases at V and 2 bases at J; junction bases unmatched: 4. The CDR3 consists of 13 residues. Germline CDR1 KGHDR, CDR2 SFDVKD. The CDR3 DNA reads as TGTGCCTCGCGGGGGGCCAACACCGGGGAGCTGTTTTTT. Protein: CASRGANTGELFF.

CDR3: CATSDPDRDHYTF. The CDR3 nucleotides read TGTGCCACCAGTGATCCTGACAGGGACCACTACACCTTC. The chain combines TRBV24-1 with TRBJ1-2; 7 bases align to TRBD1. CDR3 length: 13 residues. CDR1 KGHDR and CDR2 SFDVKD come from the germline V gene. Trimming removed 3 bases from V and 10 bases from J; junction bases left unmatched: 7.

The CDR3 nucleotides read TGTGCCAGCAGCTTAGGGACAGGGATGTATGGCTACACCTTC. Translated: CASSLGTGMYGYTF. The chain carries TRBV7-8 and TRBJ1-2; 8 positions match TRBD1. The CDR3 is made up of 14 amino acids. The junction had 3 bases not matched to a gene; V was cut back by 1 base and J by 5 bases. Germline CDR1 and CDR2: SGHVS and FQNEAQ.

The chain uses TRBV24-1 and TRBJ2-1; 10 bases agree with TRBD1. The ends lost 1 base at V and 4 bases at J; junction bases unmatched: 3. Germline lookup yields CDR1 KGHDR and CDR2 SFDVKD. The length of the CDR3 is 16 residues. The CDR3 DNA follows: TGTGCCACCAGTGATTTCAGGACAGGGGGTTACAATGAGCAGTTCTTC. This codes for CATSDFRTGGYNEQFF.

The chain joins TRBV14 to TRBJ1-4; 12 bases map to TRBD1. Germline V gene data show CDR1 as SGHDN and CDR2 as FVKESK. Losses at the gene ends were 3 bases for V and 10 bases for J; bases not matched to a gene: 3. The CDR3 length is 14 residues. CDR3 sequence: CASSHPGQGAKLFF. CDR3 DNA: TGTGCCAGCAGCCACCCGGGACAGGGGGCAAAACTGTTTTTT. Drawing the rest from reference TRBV14 and TRBJ1-4, the complete variable domain is EAGVTQFPSHSVIEKGQTVTLRCDPISGHDNLYWYRRVMGKEIKFLLHFVKESKQDESGMPNNRFLAERTGGTYSTLKVQPAELEDSGVYFCASSHPGQGAKLFFGSGTQLSVL.

The chain employs TRBV3-1 (or the pseudogene TRBV3-2) and TRBJ2-5, with 14 bases that match TRBD2. The CDR3 spans 19 residues. Germline assignment: CDR1 LGHDT and CDR2 YNNKEL (reference sequence). Trimming took 3 bases from V and 5 from J; bases not matched to a gene: 14. The CDR3 nucleotides read TGTGCCAGCAGCCATAGACGAACTGGGACTAGCGGGAGAAGGGAGACCCAGTACTTC. Translating gives CASSHRRTGTSGRRETQYF.

J is TRBJ2-7 and V is TRBV30, with D possibly TRBD1 on 5 matching bases. The ends were cut back, 0 bases at V and 3 bases at J, with 9 bases in the middle. The CDR3 covers 13 residues. The germline V gene has CDR1 GTSNPN and CDR2 SVGIG (reference sequence). The CDR3: CAWSVGQGYEQYF. The CDR3 DNA reads TGTGCCTGGAGTGTAGGGCAGGGCTACGAGCAGTACTTC.

The chain combines TRBV3-1 (or the pseudogene TRBV3-2) with TRBJ1-6, with D perhaps TRBD1 (5 bases). This CDR3 contains 16 residues. Germline V gene lookup returns CDR1 LGHDT and CDR2 YNNKEL (reference sequence). V lost 1 base and J lost 2, with 9 bases in between. The CDR3 region has the DNA TGTGCCAGCAGCCAAGCAAGGGGAACCTATAATTCACCCCTCCACTTT. Its protein is CASSQARGTYNSPLHF.